This paragraph covers one T cell receptor beta chain sequence. No antigen is known for it. This specimen comes from a study of cytotoxic CD8 clonotypes in ibrutinib-treated CLL. Study conclusions and caveats: Sampling times, which were not matched between the groups, differed between sustained-remission patients and progressing patients. Ibrutinib response saw clonality rise, and progression saw it return toward baseline. Baseline levels of clonality went above those of age-matched healthy donors and moved with circulating CD8+ T-cell counts.

Germline V gene data show CDR1 as SGHTA and CDR2 as FQGNSA. Deletions cut 4 bases from V and 0 bases from J, with 10 bases between. The CDR3 sequence is 16 residues long. Here immunoSEQ multiplex PCR was the method, and the copy in TCRdb shows in-frame clones only, minus some. The repertoire holds roughly 300,000 clones, with approximately 76% as singletons. The TCR comes from a human donor with chronic lymphocytic leukemia. The chain has TRBV7-2 and TRBJ1-6; D gene unclear. The source material was PBMCs, sampled at disease progression, from a patient treated with ibrutinib. CDR3 sequence reads: CASSSSPSSYNSPLHF. For the CDR3, the DNA is TGTGCCAGCAGCTCCTCCCCGAGCTCCTATAATTCACCCCTCCACTTT. Variable domain in full (rest from reference TRBV7-2 and TRBJ1-6): GAGVSQSPSNKVTEKGKDVELRCDPISGHTALYWYRQSLGQGLEFLIYFQGNSAPDKSGLPSDRFSAERTGGSVSTLTIQRTQQEDSAVYLCASSSSPSSYNSPLHFGNGTRLTVT.